The source of this T cell receptor (beta chain) is a study of glioma-infiltrating T cells after dendritic cell vaccination. Study as a whole: Dendritic cell vaccination trial patients had either newly diagnosed or recurrent glioblastoma.

The CDR3 contains 14 residues. Per the germline V gene, CDR1 is GTSNPN and CDR2 is SVGIG (reference sequence). The PCR used 60 V beta and 13 J beta primers. Produced via immunoSEQ multiplex PCR; TCRdb's table is partial and in-frame only. The sample includes under 75,000 clones, about 83% of them seen just once. This sample's time point: after dendritic cell vaccination, including at tumor progression/relapse. This chain joins TRBV30 and TRBJ2-3; 11 nucleotides align to TRBD1. The sequence derives from a human donor with glioblastoma. The source material was blood, sampled after dendritic cell vaccination. As DNA, the CDR3 is TGTGCTCTTGCTGGGACAGGGGGAAAAGATACGCAGTATTTT. This translates into CALAGTGGKDTQYF.